These 26 T cell receptor beta chains were all obtained from the same sample, sequenced in a study of shared clonotypes between healthy human individuals. Clones were read by immunoSEQ multiplex PCR, and TCRdb kept only the in-frame ones, dropping some. The table records 650,000 to 800,000 clones, about two thirds of them present only once. The specimen was memory CD4+ T cells sorted from blood. Described subset: CD45RA-negative fraction. All receptors come from a woman in her 30s in good health.

This chain joins TRBV6-6 and TRBJ2-1; 14 nucleotides agree with TRBD2. Germline V gene lookup returns CDR1 MNHNY and CDR2 SVGAGI (reference sequence). Trimming removed 8 bases from V and 9 bases from J; junction bases left unmatched: 9. This CDR3 is 15 amino acids long. CDR3 sequence: CASRTGLAGVGEQFF. The CDR3 DNA reads as TGTGCCAGCCGCACGGGACTAGCGGGAGTCGGTGAGCAGTTCTTC.

The chain couples TRBV7-7 to TRBJ1-5; D is unclear. Germline-derived CDR1 and CDR2 are SSHAT and FNYEAQ (reference sequence). Trimming removed 4 bases from V and 7 bases from J, with 11 bases in between. The CDR3 is 13 amino acids. This CDR3 is CASSSGPGQPQHF. In DNA form, the CDR3 reads TGTGCCAGCAGCTCCGGGCCTGGGCAGCCCCAGCATTTT.

The chain couples TRBV9 to TRBJ2-6; D call uncertain. The CDR3 has 14 residues. V was shortened by 3 bases and J by 1 base, with 5 bases between the two germline ends. Germline V gene sequence: CDR1 SGDLS, CDR2 YYNGEE. CDR3 region: CASSEASGANVLTF. In DNA, the CDR3 is TGTGCCAGCAGCGAGGCTTCTGGGGCCAACGTCCTGACTTTC.

The V call is TRBV2, the J call TRBJ1-5; D is perhaps TRBD1 (5 bases). CDR1 and CDR2 from the germline V gene are SNHLY and FYNNEI. CDR3 length: 13 residues. Trimming removed 8 bases at V and 3 bases at J, with 11 bases between. As DNA, the CDR3 is TGTGCCAGCGCCCCAGGGTTCAATCAGCCCCAGCATTTT. Translated: CASAPGFNQPQHF.

This clone has a handful of counts. The chain carries TRBV28 and TRBJ1-5, with 9 bases identical to TRBD1. The CDR3 has 17 residues. Germline loops: CDR1 MDHEN, CDR2 SYDVKM. V dropped 6 bases and J dropped 6; count of bases not matched to a gene: 15. The CDR3 bases are TGTGCCAGCAGGACTTCCGGGACAGGGTCGTTGAGTCAGCCCCAGCATTTT. It codes for CASRTSGTGSLSQPQHF.

The J gene is TRBJ2-2, the V gene TRBV19; 10 bases fit TRBD2. The CDR3 is 13 residues long. CDR1 LNHDA and CDR2 SQIVND come from the germline V gene (reference sequence). V lost 9 bases, J lost 7 bases, and 5 bases stayed unmatched. The DNA for the CDR3 is TGTGCCAGCAAGCGGGAGGGGCACGGGGAGCTGTTTTTT. Protein product: CASKREGHGELFF.

The V and J genes are TRBV5-4 and TRBJ1-1, with TRBD1 as a possible D gene (5 bases). CDR3 length equals 15 residues. The V end was cut by 4 bases, the J end by 4 bases, with 17 bases between. Germline loops: CDR1 SGHNT, CDR2 YYREEE (reference sequence). The CDR3 bases are TGTGCCAGCAGCCCTCAGGGAGGGATCAGCACTGAAGCTTTCTTT. Its translation is CASSPQGGISTEAFF. Variable domain in full (rest from reference TRBV5-4 and TRBJ1-1): ETGVTQSPTHLIKTRGQQVTLRCSSQSGHNTVSWYQQALGQGPQFIFQYYREEENGRGNFPPRFSGLQFPNYSSELNVNALELDDSALYLCASSPQGGISTEAFFGQGTRLTVV.

The chain uses TRBV7-8 and TRBJ1-4; no firm D call. The CDR3 has 16 residues. V dropped 3 bases and J dropped 0 bases, with 11 bases sitting between them. The germline V gene has CDR1 SGHVS and CDR2 FQNEAQ. CDR3 loop: CASSLAQTATNEKLFF. The CDR3 DNA reads as TGTGCCAGCAGCTTGGCCCAAACTGCAACTAATGAAAAACTGTTTTTT.

The V call is TRBV7-9, the J call TRBJ1-2; a possible D gene is TRBD1 (6 bases). The CDR3 consists of 13 residues. Germline V gives CDR1 SEHNR, CDR2 FQNEAQ (reference sequence). Trimming took 7 bases from V and 2 from J, leaving 11 bases between them. CDR3 region: CASKQTGNYGYTF. The CDR3 nucleotides read TGTGCCAGCAAACAAACAGGGAACTATGGCTACACCTTC.

This clone has only a few counts. Here the CDR3 reads CASSPAGGPRETQYF. CDR3 nucleotide sequence: TGTGCCAGCAGTCCCGCGGGAGGGCCGAGGGAGACCCAGTACTTC. V usage is TRBV27 and J usage is TRBJ2-5, with 9 bases aligning to TRBD2. Germline values: CDR1 MNHEY, CDR2 SMNVEV (reference sequence). Trimming cost V 5 bases and J 5 bases; bases outside gene matches: 9. This CDR3 has 15 amino acids.

Concerning this clone: An end of the junction differs from the germline gene, which may be a read error. The rearrangement joins TRBV30 to TRBJ1-2; D may be TRBD1 (5 bases). This CDR3 has 10 residues. From germline, CDR1 is GTSNPN and CDR2 SVGIG (reference sequence). The CDR3 sequence is CAYGPGRTTF. Here the CDR3 DNA reads TGTGCCTACGGGCCAGGGCGCACAACTTTC.

The chain employs TRBV11-2 and TRBJ1-5, with a possible D match to TRBD1 (6 bases). There are 14 residues in the CDR3. Germline V gene data show CDR1 as SGHAT and CDR2 as FQNNGV. Between the trimmed V and J ends, which lost 5 bases and 6 bases, there was a span of 14 bases. Written as DNA, the CDR3 is TGTGCCAGCAGCGAGAAAACAGGGACTCAGCCCCAGCATTTT. Translation gives CASSEKTGTQPQHF.

The rearrangement uses TRBV25-1 and TRBJ2-7; possibly TRBD1 or TRBD2 for D (5 bases each). Trimming left V 10 bases short and J 2 bases short, with 24 bases between. This CDR3 contains 16 residues. CDR1 and CDR2 (germline): MGHDK, SYGVNS. The CDR3 DNA reads TGTGCCAACACGCTCCGGGACGGATCAATAACCTACGAGCAGTACTTC. It codes for CANTLRDGSITYEQYF.

The table lists this clone with a few counts. The genes are TRBV28 and TRBJ1-1; 7 positions agree with TRBD1. Germline V CDR1 and CDR2: MDHEN, SYDVKM. Trimming took 6 bases from V and 6 from J; bases not matched to a gene: 10. This CDR3 is 14 amino acids long. CDR3 loop: CASSPYRGLAEAFF. CDR3 bases: TGTGCCAGCAGCCCCTACAGGGGACTGGCTGAAGCTTTCTTT.

The V and J genes are TRBV7-2 and TRBJ2-6; 9 bases are shared with TRBD1. Unmatched junction bases numbered 12, after V lost 5 bases and J lost 1 base. Looked up from germline, CDR1 is SGHTA and CDR2 is FQGNSA. This CDR3 has 19 amino acids. CDR3: CASSTGWGQGRSGANVLTF. CDR3 coding DNA: TGTGCCAGCAGCACGGGATGGGGACAGGGTCGTTCTGGGGCCAACGTCCTGACTTTC.

Note on this clone: A read error may explain this, as a much larger clone is one base away. Other nucleotide sequences in the sample specify the same CDR3. The CDR3 DNA sequence: TGTGCCAGCAGCTTGGCTAGCGGCTCCTACAATGAGCAGTTCTTC. Translation gives CASSLASGSYNEQFF. The V call is TRBV5-4, the J call TRBJ2-1, with 7 nucleotides matching TRBD2. The CDR3 loop spans 15 amino acids. CDR1 and CDR2 (germline): SGHNT, YYREEE (reference sequence). With V trimmed by 0 bases and J by 0 bases, 0 bases remained unmatched. The full variable domain, in which reference TRBV5-4 and TRBJ2-1 provide the parts outside the CDR3, is ETGVTQSPTHLIKTRGQQVTLRCSSQSGHNTVSWYQQALGQGPQFIFQYYREEENGRGNFPPRFSGLQFPNYSSELNVNALELDDSALYLCASSLASGSYNEQFFGPGTRLTVL.

This clone was counted many times. Written as DNA, the CDR3 is TGTGCCACCTTTACGAGGACTAGCGGACTATCGGAGCAGTTCTTC. Encoded protein: CATFTRTSGLSEQFF. The V call is TRBV2, the J call TRBJ2-1, with TRBD2 identical over 10 bases. The CDR3 extends over 15 amino acids. Germline V gene data show CDR1 as SNHLY and CDR2 as FYNNEI. With V trimmed by 10 bases and J by 10 bases, 16 bases remained unmatched. The full variable domain, completed using reference TRBV2 and TRBJ2-1, is EPEVTQTPSHQVTQMGQEVILRCVPISNHLYFYWYRQILGQKVEFLVSFYNNEISEKSEIFDDQFSVERPDGSNFTLKIRSTKLEDSAMYFCATFTRTSGLSEQFFGPGTRLTVL.

DNA for the CDR3: TGTGCCAGCAGCGCCTCCGGGACAGGGGGCTTCTACGAGCAGTACTTC. Its translation: CASSASGTGGFYEQYF. The chain is built from TRBV9 and TRBJ2-7, with 12 positions matching TRBD1. Germline trimming cut 3 bases from V and 3 bases from J; bases unmatched to any gene: 7. The CDR3 consists of 16 residues. Germline CDR1 is SGDLS and CDR2 is YYNGEE. Combining the CDR3 with reference TRBV9 and TRBJ2-7 gives the whole variable domain DSGVTQTPKHLITATGQRVTLRCSPRSGDLSVYWYQQSLDQGLQFLIQYYNGEERAKGNILERFSAQQFPDLHSELNLSSLELGDSALYFCASSASGTGGFYEQYFGPGTRLTVT.

This clone has just one count. V gene TRBV27 combines with J gene TRBJ2-2; weak D call: TRBD1 (7 bases). Germline loops: CDR1 MNHEY, CDR2 SMNVEV (reference sequence). The CDR3 is made up of 16 amino acids. Trimming removed 5 bases from V and 0 bases from J, with 13 bases in between. The CDR3 is CASSGGGPTNTGELFF. Here the CDR3 DNA reads TGTGCCAGCAGTGGAGGGGGCCCCACGAACACCGGGGAGCTGTTTTTT.

This clone has a count of ten or more. CDR3 residues: CASSIRGDSSGANVLTF. The CDR3 DNA reads TGTGCCAGTAGTATAAGGGGAGATAGCTCTGGGGCCAACGTCCTGACTTTC. The V gene is TRBV19, the J gene TRBJ2-6, with D perhaps TRBD1 or TRBD2 (5 bases each). V was cut by 2 bases and J by 0 bases, with 11 bases left in between. This CDR3 comprises 17 residues. Germline loops: CDR1 LNHDA, CDR2 SQIVND (reference sequence). The complete variable domain, with remaining parts taken from reference TRBV19 and TRBJ2-6, reads DGGITQSPKYLFRKEGQNVTLSCEQNLNHDAMYWYRQDPGQGLRLIYYSQIVNDFQKGDIAEGYSVSREKKESFPLTVTSAQKNPTAFYLCASSIRGDSSGANVLTFGAGSRLTVL.

The J gene is TRBJ2-7, the V gene TRBV6-5; a weak D match, TRBD2 (6 bases). The CDR3 totals 15 residues. The germline gives CDR1 MNHEY, CDR2 SVGAGI. V was shortened by 2 bases and J by 2 bases, with 13 bases between the two germline ends. CDR3 coding DNA: TGTGCCAGCAGTTACGGAACGGGCGGGGCCTACGAGCAGTACTTC. It codes for CASSYGTGGAYEQYF.

The chain links TRBV28 to TRBJ2-7; D might be TRBD1 (5 bases). The CDR3 length is 15 residues. V shed 7 bases and J shed 2 bases, with 18 bases lying between them. Germline CDR1 MDHEN, CDR2 SYDVKM. CDR3 nucleotide sequence: TGTGCCAGCAATGGTGGACATGCTCCGGCCTACGAGCAGTACTTC. Translating it yields CASNGGHAPAYEQYF.

The chain couples TRBV19 to TRBJ1-5; D remains ambiguous. The length of the CDR3 is 13 residues. The germline V gene encodes CDR1 LNHDA and CDR2 SQIVND (reference sequence). V gave up 2 bases and J gave up 3 bases, with 5 bases separating them. The CDR3 nucleotides read TGTGCCAGTAGTATATCTCACAATCAGCCCCAGCATTTT. It translates to CASSISHNQPQHF.

The V call is TRBV28, the J call TRBJ2-1; TRBD2 matches at 11 bases. Trimming at V came to 7 bases and at J to 3 bases, leaving 14 bases not matched to a gene. The CDR3 sequence is 18 residues long. The germline V gene encodes CDR1 MDHEN and CDR2 SYDVKM. This CDR3 reads CASKPGLAAPGLYNEQFF. The CDR3, as DNA: TGTGCCAGCAAACCGGGACTAGCGGCTCCCGGCCTCTACAATGAGCAGTTCTTC.

This clone was seen a handful of times. The V call is TRBV27, the J call TRBJ1-2, with a possible D match to TRBD1 (6 bases). The CDR3 loop spans 15 amino acids. In germline, CDR1 is MNHEY, CDR2 SMNVEV (reference sequence). V lost 2 bases to trimming and J lost 8 bases, with 18 bases between them. The CDR3, as DNA: TGTGCCAGCAGTTTAGGGTGGGGGGCAGACGGCGGCTACACCTTC. It yields the protein CASSLGWGADGGYTF.

This chain joins TRBV7-8 and TRBJ2-1; no definite D call. V lost 3 bases to trimming and J lost 0 bases, with 12 bases between them. Per the germline V gene, CDR1 is SGHVS and CDR2 is FQNEAQ. The CDR3 sequence is 16 residues long. CDR3 sequence reads: CASSFERLLSYNEQFF. CDR3 DNA: TGTGCCAGCAGCTTTGAACGTCTGCTCTCCTACAATGAGCAGTTCTTC. Based on the CDR3 plus reference TRBV7-8 and TRBJ2-1, the full variable domain is GAGVSQSPRYKVAKRGQDVALRCDPISGHVSLFWYQQALGQGPEFLTYFQNEAQLDKSGLPSDRFFAERPEGSVSTLKIQRTQQEDSAVYLCASSFERLLSYNEQFFGPGTRLTVL.